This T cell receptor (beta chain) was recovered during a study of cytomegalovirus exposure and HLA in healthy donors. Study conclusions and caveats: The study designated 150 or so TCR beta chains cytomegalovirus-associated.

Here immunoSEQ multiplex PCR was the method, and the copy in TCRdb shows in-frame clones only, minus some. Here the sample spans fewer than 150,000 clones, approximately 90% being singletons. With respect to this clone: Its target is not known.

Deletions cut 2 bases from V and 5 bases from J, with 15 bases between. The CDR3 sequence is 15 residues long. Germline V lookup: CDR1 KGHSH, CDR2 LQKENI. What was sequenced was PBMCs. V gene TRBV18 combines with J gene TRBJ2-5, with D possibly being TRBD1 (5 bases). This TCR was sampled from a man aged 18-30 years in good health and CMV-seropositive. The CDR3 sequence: CASSPFTGLHETQYF. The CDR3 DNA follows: TGTGCCAGCTCACCATTCACAGGTTTACATGAGACCCAGTACTTC.